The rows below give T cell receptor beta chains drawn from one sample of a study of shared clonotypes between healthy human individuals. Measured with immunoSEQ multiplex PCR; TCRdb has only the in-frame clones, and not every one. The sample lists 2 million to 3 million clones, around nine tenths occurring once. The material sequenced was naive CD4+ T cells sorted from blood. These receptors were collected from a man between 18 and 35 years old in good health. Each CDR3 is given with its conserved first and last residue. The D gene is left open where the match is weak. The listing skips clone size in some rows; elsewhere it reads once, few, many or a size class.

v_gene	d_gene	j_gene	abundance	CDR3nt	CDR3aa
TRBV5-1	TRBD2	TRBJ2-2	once	TGCGCCAGCAGCCCCCGGGGACTAGCGATAGCGAACACCGGGGAGCTGTTTTTT	CASSPRGLAIANTGELFF
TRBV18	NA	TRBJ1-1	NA	TGTGCCAGCTCACCAGGGCAGGGGCATGATCCAAACACTGAAGCTTTCTTT	CASSPGQGHDPNTEAFF
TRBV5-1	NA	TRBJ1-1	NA	TGCGCCAGCAGTTCCGGGACTCAGAACACTGAAGCTTTCTTT	CASSSGTQNTEAFF
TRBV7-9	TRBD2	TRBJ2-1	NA	TGTGCCAGCAGCTTGACTAGCGGGGTGAGCTCCTACAATGAGCAGTTCTTC	CASSLTSGVSSYNEQFF
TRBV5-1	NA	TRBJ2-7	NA	TGCGCCAGCAGATCAGGGACAGAGCAGTACTTC	CASRSGTEQYF
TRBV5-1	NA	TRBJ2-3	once	TGCGCCAGCAGCTTGGCCGGTGGGGCCGGCACAGATACGCAGTATTTT	CASSLAGGAGTDTQYF
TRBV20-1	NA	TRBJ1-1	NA	TGCTCTGGCAGGGGGAACACTGAAGCTTTCTTT	CSGRGNTEAFF
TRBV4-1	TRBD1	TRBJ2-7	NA	TGCGCCAGCAGCCAAACTAGGTACAGGGGAATCTCCTACGAGCAGTACTTC	CASSQTRYRGISYEQYF
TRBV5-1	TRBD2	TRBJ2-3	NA	TGCGCCAGCAGGGCGGCGGGGGGTGGAGATACGCAGTATTTT	CASRAAGGGDTQYF
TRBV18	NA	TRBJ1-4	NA	TGTGCCAGCTCCTTTTCAGCAACTAATGAAAAACTGTTTTTT	CASSFSATNEKLFF
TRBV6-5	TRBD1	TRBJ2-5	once	TGTGCCAGCAGTTATGGCAGGGGGTTTAAAGAGACCCAGTACTTC	CASSYGRGFKETQYF
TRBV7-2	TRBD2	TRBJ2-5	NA	TGTGCCAGCAGCTTGTCAACTAGCGGGGGGGCCAGAGAGACCCAGTACTTC	CASSLSTSGGARETQYF
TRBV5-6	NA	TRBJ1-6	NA	TGTGCCAGCAGCTTGGGAAGGCAGCCCTCCTATAATTCACCCCTCCACTTT	CASSLGRQPSYNSPLHF
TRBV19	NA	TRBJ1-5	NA	TGTGCCAGTAGTGTGGGCGGCCCTAGCAATCAGCCCCAGCATTTT	CASSVGGPSNQPQHF
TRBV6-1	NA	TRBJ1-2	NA	TGTGCCAGCAGGGGATTGACGAAGCTCTATGGCTACACCTTC	CASRGLTKLYGYTF
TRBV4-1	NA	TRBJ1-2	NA	TGCGCCAGCAGCCCCCGTATTAACTATGGCTACACCTTC	CASSPRINYGYTF
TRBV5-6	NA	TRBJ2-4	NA	TGTGCCAGCAGCCCCGGGAATGGGAAAAACATTCAGTACTTC	CASSPGNGKNIQYF
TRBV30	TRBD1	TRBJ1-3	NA	TGTGCCTGGAGCCTAGCGAGGACAGGGGGCTCTGGAAACACCATATATTTT	CAWSLARTGGSGNTIYF
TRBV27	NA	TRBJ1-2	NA	TGTGCCAGCAGTTTAAGGCCAGGGCCCTATGGCTACACCTTC	CASSLRPGPYGYTF
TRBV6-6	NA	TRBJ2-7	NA	TGTGCCAGCAGTTACTGGGGACTGACTAACGAGCAGTACTTC	CASSYWGLTNEQYF
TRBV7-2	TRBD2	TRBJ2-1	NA	TGTGCCAGCAGCTCCCAAGCGGGGGTCTTCAATGAGCAGTTCTTC	CASSSQAGVFNEQFF
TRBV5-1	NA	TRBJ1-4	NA	TGCGCCAGCAGCCCGGGGGGGGCCACTAATGAAAAACTGTTTTTT	CASSPGGATNEKLFF
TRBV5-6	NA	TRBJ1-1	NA	TGTGCCAGCAGCTCCACGATCACTGAAGCTTTCTTT	CASSSTITEAFF
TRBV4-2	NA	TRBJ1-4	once	TGTGCCAGCAGCCACCGTGGGGAAGCAGGGAATGTAAAACGTGTGGAAACTAATGAAAAACTGTTTTTT	CASSHRGEAGNVKRVETNEKLFF